The 16 T cell receptor beta chains given below trace back to one sample, sequenced in a study of blood T cells in healthy people across ages. Using a J-beta primer mix together with a sample-barcoded 5' primer, a second PCR was run for roughly 6 to 12 cycles. In TCRdb, the 5' RACE reads were re-called with MiXCR into one record per CDR3 protein. The sample shows approximately 1.5 million distinct CDR3 sequences, about 31% of them seen only once. Sequenced input: blood. All receptors come from a woman younger than 45 in good health.

This rearrangement joins TRBV11-2 to TRBJ2-1; no clear D. The CDR3 totals 16 residues. Trimming took off 1 base at V and 4 bases at J, with 14 bases between the two ends. Germline V gene lookup returns CDR1 SGHAT and CDR2 FQNNGV. The CDR3 nucleotides are TGTGCCAGCAGCTTAGTTCCGGCAAGTCTATACAATGAGCAGTTCTTC. This encodes CASSLVPASLYNEQFF.

The chain joins TRBV24-1 to TRBJ2-1; 7 positions agree with TRBD2. With V trimmed by 3 bases and J by 9 bases, 13 bases remained unmatched. The CDR3 has 16 residues. Germline values: CDR1 KGHDR, CDR2 SFDVKD. The CDR3 reads CATSDEEGGNLGEQFF. In nucleotides, the CDR3 is TGTGCCACCAGTGATGAAGAGGGAGGGAATTTGGGTGAGCAGTTCTTC.

At least ten counts were recorded for this clonotype. This CDR3 is CASSQGFKFDEQFF. As DNA, the CDR3 is TGTGCCAGCAGCCAAGGTTTCAAGTTCGATGAGCAGTTCTTC. The chain combines TRBV4-2 with TRBJ2-1; no clear D gene. Germline-derived CDR1 and CDR2 are LGHNA and YNFKEQ. The CDR3 extends over 14 amino acids. V was clipped by 1 base and J by 8 bases, with 12 bases between them.

This clonotype was observed a few times. The V and J genes are TRBV6-2 or TRBV6-3 and TRBJ2-7; possible D gene TRBD1, 6 bases. The CDR3 runs 12 residues. V lost 9 bases and J 5 bases, leaving 14 bases between the germline ends. The germline CDR1 and CDR2 sequences are MNHEY and SVGEGT. The CDR3 loop is CASDTGYNEQYF. The CDR3 DNA reads as TGTGCCAGTGATACAGGGTATAACGAGCAGTACTTC.

This clonotype appeared a few times. The rearrangement joins TRBV10-3 to TRBJ2-1, with 8 bases fitting TRBD2. The CDR3 has 15 amino acids. With V trimmed by 0 bases and J by 5 bases, 3 bases remained unmatched. Germline lookup yields CDR1 ENHRY and CDR2 SYGVKD. CDR3 nucleotide sequence: TGTGCCATCAGTGAGTCGGGACTAGTAAACAATGAGCAGTTCTTC. Translating gives CAISESGLVNNEQFF.

The chain recombines TRBV20-1 with TRBJ1-5; unclear D gene. Germline V gives CDR1 DFQATT, CDR2 SNEGSKA (reference sequence). The CDR3 spans 15 residues. The V end lost 3 bases, the J end lost 2 bases, and 14 bases lay between the germline ends. CDR3 residues: CSASGPPAGNQPQHF. CDR3 nucleotide sequence: TGCAGTGCTAGTGGTCCCCCCGCGGGCAATCAGCCCCAGCATTTT.

The chain joins TRBV9 to TRBJ2-5, with 7 bases fitting TRBD1. With V trimmed by 3 bases and J by 0 bases, 8 bases remained unmatched. This CDR3 comprises 16 residues. The germline CDR1 and CDR2 sequences are SGDLS and YYNGEE. CDR3 DNA sequence: TGTGCCAGCAGCGGGGCCCCGGGACAGCACCAAGAGACCCAGTACTTC. This codes for CASSGAPGQHQETQYF.

Notes on this clonotype: A read error may be the cause here, since a much bigger clone is one base away. The chain joins TRBV20-1 to TRBJ2-7; 8 bases match TRBD2. Germline values: CDR1 DFQATT, CDR2 SNEGSKA (reference sequence). CDR3 size: 15 residues. The J segment lost 3 bases and the V segment lost 2 bases, leaving 9 bases of the junction unmatched. DNA of the CDR3: TGCAGTGCTAGACCTCCAAACGGGGGGGGCTACGAGCAGTACTTC. This translates into CSARPPNGGGYEQYF.

This chain joins TRBV28 and TRBJ2-3; 12 positions agree with TRBD2. V shed 1 base, J shed 3 bases, and the junction held 8 bases outside the gene matches. This CDR3 is built from 18 residues. Germline V gene sequence: CDR1 MDHEN, CDR2 SYDVKM. The CDR3 region is CASSLFSSGRAFTDTQYF. The CDR3 DNA is TGTGCCAGCAGTTTATTCTCTAGCGGGAGGGCTTTTACAGATACGCAGTATTTT. Looking up the rest from reference TRBV28 and TRBJ2-3 gives the full variable domain: DVKVTQSSRYLVKRTGEKVFLECVQDMDHENMFWYRQDPGLGLRLIYFSYDVKMKEKGDIPEGYSVSREKKERFSLILESASTNQTSMYLCASSLFSSGRAFTDTQYFGPGTRLTVL.

Many counts were recorded for this clonotype. This chain links TRBV4-1 with TRBJ2-1, with a tentative D call TRBD2 (6 bases). CDR1 and CDR2 (germline): MGHRA, YSYEKL. There are 18 residues in the CDR3. Trimming removed 1 base at V and 5 bases at J, with 21 bases between. The CDR3 bases are TGCGCCAGCAGCCAAGGGCTCCCTCCGGTAGCGGACAACAATGAGCAGTTCTTC. Translation gives CASSQGLPPVADNNEQFF.

This clonotype was observed a handful of times. The CDR3 spells CASSLDGAVSYNEQFF. The DNA for the CDR3 is TGTGCCAGCAGTTTAGACGGGGCTGTCTCCTACAATGAGCAGTTCTTC. This chain connects TRBV27 to TRBJ2-1; D is tentatively TRBD1 or TRBD2 (5 bases each). The germline V gene has CDR1 MNHEY and CDR2 SMNVEV (reference sequence). V lost 2 bases and J 0 bases, leaving 11 bases between the germline ends. CDR3 size: 16 residues.

The rearrangement joins TRBV7-9 to TRBJ2-5; the D gene is possibly TRBD2 (6 bases). Trimming pared 7 bases from V and 4 bases from J, leaving 16 bases between. This CDR3 contains 14 residues. The germline gives CDR1 SEHNR, CDR2 FQNEAQ (reference sequence). The CDR3 bases are TGTGCCAGCACCGATTGGGGAGGCCTAGAGACCCAGTACTTC. Translating gives CASTDWGGLETQYF.

J is TRBJ2-1 and V is TRBV5-1; a weak D match, TRBD2 (5 bases). CDR3 size: 16 residues. The ends were cut back, 2 bases at V and 0 bases at J, with 12 bases in the middle. Per germline, CDR1 SGHRS and CDR2 YFSETQ. The CDR3 DNA reads TGCGCCAGCAGCTTAATTGGACTTGACTCCTACAATGAGCAGTTCTTC. It translates to CASSLIGLDSYNEQFF.

This chain uses TRBV28 with TRBJ2-2; 8 positions match TRBD1. CDR3 length: 16 amino acids. Germline assignment: CDR1 MDHEN and CDR2 SYDVKM. Trimming at V came to 5 bases and at J to 6 bases, leaving 11 bases not matched to a gene. CDR3 protein: CASSIYRTGTPGELFF. The CDR3 nucleotides read TGTGCCAGCAGTATTTATAGGACAGGGACCCCCGGGGAGCTGTTTTTT.

The rearrangement links TRBV7-2 to TRBJ2-1; D is unclear. V was trimmed by 7 bases and J by 10 bases, leaving 20 bases between them. Germline V gene sequence: CDR1 SGHTA, CDR2 FQGNSA. The CDR3 is 14 residues long. The CDR3 DNA is TGTGCCAGCACTTACCCGGGCCAAAGACGGGAGCAGTTCTTC. It codes for CASTYPGQRREQFF.

This clonotype has a handful of counts. The chain is built from TRBV27 and TRBJ2-1; 8 nucleotides match TRBD2. CDR3 length: 15 amino acids. V was pared by 5 bases and J by 5 bases, with 8 bases of the junction left unmatched. Germline CDR1 reads MNHEY; CDR2 reads SMNVEV (reference sequence). CDR3 region: CASSPGVAGHNEQFF. DNA of the CDR3: TGTGCCAGCAGTCCGGGGGTAGCGGGGCACAATGAGCAGTTCTTC.